The rows below give T cell receptor beta chains drawn from one sample of a study of chemoradiotherapy in HPV16-positive cancers. TCRdb keeps only in-frame clones here, not all; method: immunoSEQ multiplex PCR. The data hold tens of thousands of clones, with 85% to 95% observed a single time. Source: blood, taken from a patient who underwent chemoradiotherapy. The receptor source for this set is a human donor with HPV-associated anogenital cancer. Both conserved end residues are part of each CDR3. A D gene is named only where the DNA matches it firmly.

d_call | v_call | cdr3_aa
- | TRBV6-6 | CASSHTPGDEKLFF
- | TRBV5-6 | CASSTTDDTGIINYGYTF
- | TRBV7-2 | CASSTTGSPAGVYEQYF
TRBD1 | TRBV9 | CASSVRPGGGTGYNEQFF
- | TRBV5-6 | CASSFGGPGEQYF
- | TRBV5-6 | CASSTYRVVETQYF
- | TRBV12-5 | CASGLSRYEQYF
- | TRBV2 | CATNLDGATNEKLFF
TRBD2 | TRBV6-1 | CASSGIVGRGEETQYF
- | TRBV5-1 | CASSFGRVNTGELFF
- | TRBV7-9 | CASGSGELFF
- | TRBV4-3 | CASSQDRIGGGADTQYF
- | TRBV11-2 | CASSLDMRGGELFF
- | TRBV5-6 | CASSFPGHINTEAFF
- | TRBV11-2 | CASSTPTRGGQFF
TRBD2 | TRBV28 | CASRRRGGGRETQYF
- | TRBV7-2 | CASSFYRHNEQFF
- | TRBV9 | CASTRGGAGTEAFF
- | TRBV29-1 | CSAPGVGGNTIYF
TRBD1 | TRBV28 | CASSSPGQGVYGYTF
- | TRBV19 | CASSIIGTDTQYF
- | TRBV5-5 | CASSLWMSFGSINEQYF
- | TRBV29-1 | CSVEGLAGNEQFF
- | TRBV27 | CASSLSGPYEQYF
- | TRBV7-8 | CASSLVRVGTGELFF